A single sample gave rise to the 21 T cell receptor beta chains below, sequenced in a study of T-cell reconstitution after alpha-beta-depleted transplantation in children. Unique molecular identifiers were incorporated when the TCRbeta library was constructed. A single record per CDR3 protein comes from TCRdb applying MiXCR to the PCR reads. The sample includes approximately 520,000 distinct CDR3 sequences, around 10% of them seen just once. Sample: PBMCs, mostly from graft donor cells, taken 180 days after TCRalphabeta/CD19-depleted stem cell transplant. The receptors come from a female patient aged 2-9 years who had a stem cell transplant for aplastic anemia, so the T cells may come from the graft donor.

The table lists this clonotype with a few counts. V usage is TRBV27 and J usage is TRBJ2-1; perhaps TRBD2 as D (6 bases). V lost 5 bases and J 4 bases, leaving 12 bases between the germline ends. CDR3 length: 14 residues. Per germline, CDR1 MNHEY and CDR2 SMNVEV (reference sequence). The CDR3 DNA is TGTGCCAGCAGTGGCCGGGACTTGTACAATGAGCAGTTCTTC. It encodes CASSGRDLYNEQFF.

This clonotype was counted only a few times. The chain is built from TRBV28 and TRBJ2-7, with TRBD1 matching over 7 bases. The V gene end was trimmed by 5 bases and the J gene end by 1 base; junction bases not matched to a gene: 5. CDR3 length: 14 residues. Germline V gives CDR1 MDHEN, CDR2 SYDVKM. The CDR3 reads CASSRFRGSYEQYF. The DNA of the CDR3 is TGTGCCAGCAGTCGATTCAGGGGGTCCTACGAGCAGTACTTC.

This clonotype was seen many times. The chain employs TRBV12-3 or TRBV12-4 and TRBJ2-2, with D perhaps TRBD1 or TRBD2 (6 bases each). The CDR3 is 16 residues long. The germline V and J ends were trimmed by 5 bases and 7 bases, with 20 bases remaining between them. CDR3 in amino acids: CASSLLWDGGGGELFF. CDR3 bases: TGTGCCAGCAGTCTCCTATGGGACGGGGGCGGCGGGGAGCTGTTTTTT.

This clonotype has a handful of counts. The chain uses TRBV29-1 and TRBJ1-4; perhaps TRBD1 as D (5 bases). Germline loops: CDR1 SQVTM, CDR2 ANQGSEA. The germline V and J ends were trimmed by 5 bases and 8 bases, with 15 bases remaining between them. The CDR3 has 13 amino acids. CDR3 bases: TGCAGCGTTTCCAGGGCGCTGGGAGAAAAACTGTTTTTT. As protein: CSVSRALGEKLFF.

This clonotype was recorded a few times. This chain connects TRBV7-8 to TRBJ2-7, with 7 positions matching TRBD1. Germline CDR1 and CDR2: SGHVS and FQNEAQ. The CDR3 has 15 residues. J gave up 6 bases and V 5 bases, and 13 bases lay outside the gene matches. In nucleotides, the CDR3 is TGTGCCAGCAGCCCCACTGGACAGGCCCGGGGCGAGCAGTACTTC. It yields the protein CASSPTGQARGEQYF.

The rearrangement joins TRBV28 to TRBJ2-2; 10 positions agree with TRBD1. Germline V gene lookup returns CDR1 MDHEN and CDR2 SYDVKM. V lost 8 bases, J lost 4 bases, and 10 bases stayed unmatched. The CDR3 length is 16 residues. CDR3 bases: TGTGCCAGCCAAACACGGGACAGGGGTAGCACCGGGGAGCTGTTTTTT. The encoded protein is CASQTRDRGSTGELFF.

The rearrangement links TRBV20-1 to TRBJ1-1; 7 nucleotides match TRBD1. This CDR3 contains 15 residues. Germline loops: CDR1 DFQATT, CDR2 SNEGSKA (reference sequence). J was trimmed by 0 bases and V by 0 bases; bases with no gene match: 4. The CDR3 DNA sequence: TGCAGTGCTAGAGATGGCAGGGGGTTGAACACTGAAGCTTTCTTT. Its protein product is CSARDGRGLNTEAFF.

This clonotype was seen more than once but under ten times. This CDR3 reads CASSRLVSPLHF. Here the CDR3 DNA reads TGTGCCAGCAGCCGCTTAGTCTCACCCCTCCACTTT. The genes are TRBV28 and TRBJ1-6; no firm D call. Germline lookup yields CDR1 MDHEN and CDR2 SYDVKM. The CDR3 covers 12 residues. The germline V and J ends were trimmed by 6 bases and 10 bases, with 10 bases remaining between them.

This clonotype was recorded a few times. In DNA, the CDR3 is TGCGCCAGCAGCCAGCCGGGACTAGCGGGAGAGGGTGATGAGCAGTTCTTC. This sequence encodes CASSQPGLAGEGDEQFF. V gene TRBV4-1 combines with J gene TRBJ2-1; 14 nucleotides agree with TRBD2. Germline CDR1 is MGHRA and CDR2 is YSYEKL. The CDR3 covers 17 residues. Trimming took 3 bases from V and 8 from J; bases not matched to a gene: 9.

A remark on this clonotype: A much larger clone differs from this one at a single base, so this may be a read error. This sequence joins TRBV6-2 or TRBV6-3 and TRBJ2-2, with 8 bases lining up with TRBD1. CDR1 and CDR2 from the germline V gene are MNHEY and SVGEGT. The CDR3 runs 13 residues. V lost 8 bases, J lost 7 bases, and 6 bases stayed unmatched. CDR3 in amino acids: CASGQGAGGELFF. DNA of the CDR3: TGTGCCAGCGGTCAGGGGGCGGGCGGGGAGCTGTTTTTT.

In its sample, this clonotype was seen a few times. The chain joins TRBV6-1 to TRBJ1-1; TRBD1 matches at 9 bases. With 6 bases clipped from V and 5 bases from J, the junction kept 4 bases outside the gene matches. Germline CDR1 MNHNS, CDR2 SASEGT. CDR3 size: 13 residues. This CDR3 is CASRDRGRTEAFF. DNA of the CDR3: TGTGCCAGCAGGGACAGGGGACGAACTGAAGCTTTCTTT.

This clonotype has a count of ten or more. J is TRBJ1-1 and V is TRBV15; D uncertain. Trimming shortened V by 5 bases and J by 0 bases, and 10 bases separated the two germline ends. Germline CDR1 and CDR2: LNHNV and YYDKDF (reference sequence). CDR3 length equals 14 residues. CDR3 sequence: CATSRWTVNTEAFF. In DNA form, the CDR3 reads TGTGCCACCAGCCGCTGGACGGTGAACACTGAAGCTTTCTTT. The full variable domain, its missing parts supplied by reference TRBV15 and TRBJ1-1, is DAMVIQNPRYQVTQFGKPVTLSCSQTLNHNVMYWYQQKSSQAPKLLFHYYDKDFNNEADTPDNFQSRRPNTSFCFLDIRSPGLGDTAMYLCATSRWTVNTEAFFGQGTRLTVV.

V gene TRBV7-2 combines with J gene TRBJ2-5, with 8 bases fitting TRBD1. This CDR3 has 15 residues. The trim removed 6 bases at V and 5 bases at J, leaving 11 bases unmatched. Per germline, CDR1 SGHTA and CDR2 FQGNSA. CDR3 nucleotides: TGTGCCAGCAGACTATCGCAAACAGGGGGGGAGACCCAGTACTTC. Translated, it gives CASRLSQTGGETQYF. Full variable domain (outside the CDR3, taken from reference TRBV7-2 and TRBJ2-5): GAGVSQSPSNKVTEKGKDVELRCDPISGHTALYWYRQSLGQGLEFLIYFQGNSAPDKSGLPSDRFSAERTGGSVSTLTIQRTQQEDSAVYLCASRLSQTGGETQYFGPGTRLLVL.

The chain joins TRBV29-1 to TRBJ2-1; 9 bases map to TRBD1. The CDR3 runs 13 residues. Germline V gene lookup returns CDR1 SQVTM and CDR2 ANQGSEA. V trimming: 7 bases; J trimming: 7 bases; junction bases outside the gene matches: 8. CDR3 sequence reads: CSGTGGNTNEQFF. CDR3 in DNA: TGCAGCGGTACAGGGGGCAACACGAATGAGCAGTTCTTC.

This clonotype was detected ten times or more. V and J are TRBV6-5 and TRBJ1-2; perhaps TRBD1 as D (6 bases). The CDR3 runs to 14 residues. Germline loops: CDR1 MNHEY, CDR2 SVGAGI. V lost 2 bases, J lost 2 bases, and 9 bases lay in between. As DNA, the CDR3 is TGTGCCAGCAGTTACGGCGGGACAAACTATGGCTACACCTTC. Translated: CASSYGGTNYGYTF.

Only a few counts were recorded for this clonotype. The rearrangement joins TRBV4-3 to TRBJ1-1; D gene unclear. The CDR3 is 17 residues long. Germline values: CDR1 LGHNA, CDR2 YSLEER. V lost 0 bases and J 8 bases, leaving 22 bases between the germline ends. The CDR3 DNA reads as TGCGCCAGCAGCCAAGATGGTCTGAGGGAGCTGCATCAGGAAGCTTTCTTT. This codes for CASSQDGLRELHQEAFF.

The chain has TRBV4-2 and TRBJ2-7, with 8 bases that match TRBD2. V shed 1 base and J 7 bases; nucleotides not matched to a gene: 15. The CDR3 contains 17 residues. Germline values: CDR1 LGHNA, CDR2 YNFKEQ. The DNA of the CDR3 is TGTGCCAGCAGCCAAGTCACCATCACTAGCGGACCCAGAGAGCAGTACTTC. This translates into CASSQVTITSGPREQYF.

A few counts support this clonotype. The rearrangement joins TRBV10-3 to TRBJ2-2; D is undetermined. V was pared by 7 bases and J by 3 bases, with 3 bases between. CDR1 is ENHRY and CDR2 is SYGVKD in the germline V gene. The CDR3 spans 11 residues. CDR3 sequence: CAIKDTGELFF. DNA for the CDR3: TGTGCCATCAAAGACACCGGGGAGCTGTTTTTT.

A few counts support this clonotype. The chain is built from TRBV29-1 and TRBJ2-7, with D unclear. The V end was cut by 3 bases, the J end by 1 base, with 16 bases between. CDR3 length: 15 residues. Per germline, CDR1 SQVTM and CDR2 ANQGSEA. The CDR3 loop is CSVEGRPLLSYEQYV. The DNA of the CDR3 is TGCAGCGTTGAGGGTCGGCCGCTTTTGTCCTACGAGCAGTACGTC.

The J gene is TRBJ1-1, the V gene TRBV5-1, with a tentative D call TRBD1 (5 bases). Trimming removed 5 bases from V and 3 bases from J, with 11 bases in between. The CDR3 sequence is 13 residues long. Germline V lookup: CDR1 SGHRS, CDR2 YFSETQ. The DNA for the CDR3 is TGCGCCAGCAGTCGCTCGGGGGACACTGAAGCTTTCTTT. Translation gives CASSRSGDTEAFF.

The V call is TRBV29-1, the J call TRBJ1-4; D is perhaps TRBD1 (6 bases). Trimming removed 6 bases from V and 5 bases from J, with 16 bases in between. Looked up from germline, CDR1 is SQVTM and CDR2 is ANQGSEA. The CDR3 spans 14 residues. Here the CDR3 DNA reads TGCAGCGTAAGGGCGGACAGACTAAATGAAAAACTGTTTTTT. Amino acids: CSVRADRLNEKLFF.